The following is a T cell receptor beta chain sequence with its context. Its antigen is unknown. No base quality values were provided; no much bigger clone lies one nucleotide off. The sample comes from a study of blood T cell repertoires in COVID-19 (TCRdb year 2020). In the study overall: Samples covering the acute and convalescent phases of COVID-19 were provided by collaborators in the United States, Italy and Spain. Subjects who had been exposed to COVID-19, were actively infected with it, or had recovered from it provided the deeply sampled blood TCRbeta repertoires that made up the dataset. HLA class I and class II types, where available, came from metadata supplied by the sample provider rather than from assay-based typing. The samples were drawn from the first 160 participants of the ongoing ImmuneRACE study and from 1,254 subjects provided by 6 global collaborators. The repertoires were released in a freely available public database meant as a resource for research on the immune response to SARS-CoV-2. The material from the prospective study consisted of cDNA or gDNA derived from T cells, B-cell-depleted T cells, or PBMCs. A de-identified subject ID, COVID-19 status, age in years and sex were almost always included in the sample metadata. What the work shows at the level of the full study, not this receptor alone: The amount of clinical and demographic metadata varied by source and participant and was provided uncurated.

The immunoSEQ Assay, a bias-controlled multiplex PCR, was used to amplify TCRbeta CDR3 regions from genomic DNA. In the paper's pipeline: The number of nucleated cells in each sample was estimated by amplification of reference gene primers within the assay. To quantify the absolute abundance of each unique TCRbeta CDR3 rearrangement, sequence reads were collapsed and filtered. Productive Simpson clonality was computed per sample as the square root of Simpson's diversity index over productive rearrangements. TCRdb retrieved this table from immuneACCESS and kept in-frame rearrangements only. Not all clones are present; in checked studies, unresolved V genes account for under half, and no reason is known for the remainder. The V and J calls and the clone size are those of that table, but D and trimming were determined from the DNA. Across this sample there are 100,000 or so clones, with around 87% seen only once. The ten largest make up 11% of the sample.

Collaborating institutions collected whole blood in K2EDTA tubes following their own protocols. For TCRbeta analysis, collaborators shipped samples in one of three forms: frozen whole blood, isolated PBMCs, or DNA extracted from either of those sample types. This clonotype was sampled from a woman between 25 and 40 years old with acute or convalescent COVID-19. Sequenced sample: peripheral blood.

The nucleotides are TGTGCCAGCAGTTACGACCAGGGGGCAACTAATGAAAAACTGTTTTTT. It specifies CASSYDQGATNEKLFF. This chain joins TRBV6-6 to TRBJ1-4; the junction holds 7 bases that match TRBD1. The CDR3 spans 16 residues, from the cysteine through the phenylalanine. Only the CDR3 portion is preserved as DNA: 48 bases, with reading frame beginning at the first base. V is pruned by 2 bases and J by 0 bases, leaving 3 bases of the junction without a gene match. Looking up the germline V gene (reference sequence) yields CDR1 MNHNY and CDR2 SVGAGI.